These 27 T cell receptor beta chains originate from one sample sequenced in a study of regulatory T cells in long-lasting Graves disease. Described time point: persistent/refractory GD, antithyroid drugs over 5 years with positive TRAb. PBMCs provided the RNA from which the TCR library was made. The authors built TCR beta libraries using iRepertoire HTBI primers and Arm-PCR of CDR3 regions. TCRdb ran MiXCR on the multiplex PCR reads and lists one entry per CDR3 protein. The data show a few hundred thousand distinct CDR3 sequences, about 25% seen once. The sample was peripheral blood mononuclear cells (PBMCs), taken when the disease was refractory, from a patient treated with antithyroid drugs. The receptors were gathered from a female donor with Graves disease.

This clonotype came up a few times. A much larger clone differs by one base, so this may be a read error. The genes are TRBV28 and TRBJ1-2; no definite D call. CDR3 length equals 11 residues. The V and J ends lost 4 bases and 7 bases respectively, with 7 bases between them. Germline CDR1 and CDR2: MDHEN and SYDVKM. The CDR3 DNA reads TGTGCCAGCAGTTCTGGGTGTGGCTACACCTTC. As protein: CASSSGCGYTF.

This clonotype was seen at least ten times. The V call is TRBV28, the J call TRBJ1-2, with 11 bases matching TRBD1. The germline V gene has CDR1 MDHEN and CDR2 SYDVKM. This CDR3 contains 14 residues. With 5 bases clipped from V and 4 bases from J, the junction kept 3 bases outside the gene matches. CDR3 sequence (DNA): TGTGCCAGCAGTAGGACAGGGGGCGGCTATGGCTACACCTTC. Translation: CASSRTGGGYGYTF.

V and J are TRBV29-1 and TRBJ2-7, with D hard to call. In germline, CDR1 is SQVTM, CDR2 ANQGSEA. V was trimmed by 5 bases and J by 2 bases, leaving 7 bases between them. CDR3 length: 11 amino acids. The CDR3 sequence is CSVRGAYEQYF. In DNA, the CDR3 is TGCAGCGTTCGAGGAGCCTACGAGCAGTACTTC.

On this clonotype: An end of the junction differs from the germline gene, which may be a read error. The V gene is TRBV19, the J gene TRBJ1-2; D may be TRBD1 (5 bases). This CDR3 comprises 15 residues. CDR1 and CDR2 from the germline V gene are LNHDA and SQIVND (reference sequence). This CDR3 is CASSFSGRENYGCTF. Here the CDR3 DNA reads TGTGCCAGTAGTTTTTCGGGCAGGGAGAACTATGGCTGCACCTTC.

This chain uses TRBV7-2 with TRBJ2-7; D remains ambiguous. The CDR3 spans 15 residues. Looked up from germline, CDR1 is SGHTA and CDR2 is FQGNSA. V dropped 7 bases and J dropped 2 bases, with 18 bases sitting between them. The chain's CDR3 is CASIISLGPPYEQYF. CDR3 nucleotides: TGTGCCAGCATCATAAGTCTCGGGCCACCCTACGAGCAGTACTTC. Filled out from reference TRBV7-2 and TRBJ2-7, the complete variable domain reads GAGVSQSPSNKVTEKGKDVELRCDPISGHTALYWYRQSLGQGLEFLIYFQGNSAPDKSGLPSDRFSAERTGGSVSTLTIQRTQQEDSAVYLCASIISLGPPYEQYFGPGTRLTVT.

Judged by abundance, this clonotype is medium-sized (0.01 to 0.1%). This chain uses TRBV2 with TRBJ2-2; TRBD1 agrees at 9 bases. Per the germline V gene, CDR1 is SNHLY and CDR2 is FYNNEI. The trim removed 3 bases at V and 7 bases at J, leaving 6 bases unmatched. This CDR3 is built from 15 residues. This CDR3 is CASSENRGQGGELFF. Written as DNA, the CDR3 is TGTGCCAGCAGTGAGAACAGGGGGCAGGGCGGGGAGCTGTTTTTT. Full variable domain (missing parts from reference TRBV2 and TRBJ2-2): EPEVTQTPSHQVTQMGQEVILRCVPISNHLYFYWYRQILGQKVEFLVSFYNNEISEKSEIFDDQFSVERPDGSNFTLKIRSTKLEDSAMYFCASSENRGQGGELFFGEGSRLTVL.

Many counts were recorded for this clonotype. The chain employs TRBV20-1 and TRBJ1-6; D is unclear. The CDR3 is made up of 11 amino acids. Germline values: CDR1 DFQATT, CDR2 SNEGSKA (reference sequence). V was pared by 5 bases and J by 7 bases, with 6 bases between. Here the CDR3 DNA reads TGCAGTGCTGACGGGAATTCACCCCTCCACTTT. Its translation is CSADGNSPLHF.

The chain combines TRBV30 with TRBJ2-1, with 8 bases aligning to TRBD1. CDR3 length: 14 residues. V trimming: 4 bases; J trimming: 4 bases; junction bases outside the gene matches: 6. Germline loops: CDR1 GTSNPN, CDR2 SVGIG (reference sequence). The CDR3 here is CAWNGDRSYNEQFF. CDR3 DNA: TGTGCCTGGAATGGGGACAGGAGTTACAATGAGCAGTTCTTC.

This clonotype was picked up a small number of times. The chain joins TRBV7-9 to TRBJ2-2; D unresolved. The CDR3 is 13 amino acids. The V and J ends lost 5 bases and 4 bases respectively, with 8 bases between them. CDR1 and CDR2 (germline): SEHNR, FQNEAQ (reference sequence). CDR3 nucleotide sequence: TGTGCCAGCAGCACCCAGCGCACCGGGGAGCTGTTTTTT. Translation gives CASSTQRTGELFF.

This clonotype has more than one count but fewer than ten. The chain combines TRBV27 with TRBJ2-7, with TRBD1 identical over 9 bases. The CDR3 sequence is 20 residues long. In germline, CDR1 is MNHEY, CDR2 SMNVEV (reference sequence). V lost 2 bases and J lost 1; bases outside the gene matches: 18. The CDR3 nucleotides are TGTGCCAGCAGTTTAAATCTGGGGCGGACAGGGGAAATCCCATCCTACGAGCAGTACTTC. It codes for CASSLNLGRTGEIPSYEQYF.

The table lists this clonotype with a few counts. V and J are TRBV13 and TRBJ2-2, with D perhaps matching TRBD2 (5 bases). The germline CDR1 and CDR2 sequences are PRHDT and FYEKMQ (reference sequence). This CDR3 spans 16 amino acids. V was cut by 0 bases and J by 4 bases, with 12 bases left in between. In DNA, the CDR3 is TGTGCCAGCAGCTTAGGGCCGGGGATGGGCACCGGGGAGCTGTTTTTT. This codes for CASSLGPGMGTGELFF.

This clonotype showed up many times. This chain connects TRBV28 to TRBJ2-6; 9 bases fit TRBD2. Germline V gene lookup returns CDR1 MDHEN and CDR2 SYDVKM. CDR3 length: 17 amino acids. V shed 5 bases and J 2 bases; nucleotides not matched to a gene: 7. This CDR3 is CASSHGLATTGANVLTF. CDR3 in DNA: TGTGCCAGCAGTCATGGACTAGCGACAACTGGGGCCAACGTCCTGACTTTC.

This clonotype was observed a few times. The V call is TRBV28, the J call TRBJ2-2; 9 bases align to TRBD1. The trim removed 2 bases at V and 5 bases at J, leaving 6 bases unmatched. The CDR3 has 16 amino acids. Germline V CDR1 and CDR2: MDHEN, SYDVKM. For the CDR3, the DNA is TGTGCCAGCAGTTTAACAGGGGGCGCGAGGACCGGGGAGCTGTTTTTT. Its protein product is CASSLTGGARTGELFF.

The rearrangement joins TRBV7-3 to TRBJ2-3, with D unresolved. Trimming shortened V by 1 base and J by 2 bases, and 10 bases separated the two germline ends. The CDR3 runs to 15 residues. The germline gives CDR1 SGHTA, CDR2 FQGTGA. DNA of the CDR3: TGTGCCAGCAGCTTAAGAAACGGACCCACAGATACGCAGTATTTT. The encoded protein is CASSLRNGPTDTQYF. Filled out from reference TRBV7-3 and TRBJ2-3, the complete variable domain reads GAGVSQTPSNKVTEKGKYVELRCDPISGHTALYWYRQSLGQGPEFLIYFQGTGAADDSGLPNDRFFAVRPEGSVSTLKIQRTERGDSAVYLCASSLRNGPTDTQYFGPGTRLTVL.

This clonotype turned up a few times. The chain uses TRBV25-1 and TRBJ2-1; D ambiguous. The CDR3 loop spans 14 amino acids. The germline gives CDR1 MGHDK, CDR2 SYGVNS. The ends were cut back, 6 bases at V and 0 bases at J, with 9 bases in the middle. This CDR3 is CASSEAGSYNEQFF. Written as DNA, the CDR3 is TGTGCCAGCAGCGAGGCAGGCTCCTACAATGAGCAGTTCTTC.

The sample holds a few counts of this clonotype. CDR3 residues: CASSPRTGTGGHEQYF. The DNA of the CDR3 is TGTGCCAGCTCACCTAGGACCGGGACAGGGGGACACGAGCAGTACTTC. The chain is built from TRBV18 and TRBJ2-7; 11 bases agree with TRBD1. This CDR3 is built from 16 residues. Germline trimming cut 3 bases from V and 5 bases from J; bases unmatched to any gene: 9. Germline lookup yields CDR1 KGHSH and CDR2 LQKENI.

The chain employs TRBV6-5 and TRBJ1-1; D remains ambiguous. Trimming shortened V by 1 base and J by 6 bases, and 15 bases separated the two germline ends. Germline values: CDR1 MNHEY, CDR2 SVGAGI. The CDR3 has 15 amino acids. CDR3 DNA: TGTGCCAGCAGTTACTTTTCCCGGGATCGGCCTGAAGCTTTCTTT. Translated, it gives CASSYFSRDRPEAFF.

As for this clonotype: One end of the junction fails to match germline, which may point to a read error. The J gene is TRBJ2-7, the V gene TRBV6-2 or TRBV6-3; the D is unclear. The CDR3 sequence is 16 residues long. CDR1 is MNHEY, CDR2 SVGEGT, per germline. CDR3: CASSYEVTTLSYKQYF. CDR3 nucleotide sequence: TGTGCCAGCAGTTATGAGGTCACAACCCTCTCCTACAAGCAGTACTTC.

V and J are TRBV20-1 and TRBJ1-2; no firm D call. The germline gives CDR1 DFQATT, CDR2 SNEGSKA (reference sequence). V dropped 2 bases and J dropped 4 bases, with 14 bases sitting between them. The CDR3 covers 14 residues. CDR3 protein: CSARPVGEVYGYTF. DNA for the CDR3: TGCAGTGCTAGACCAGTGGGCGAAGTCTATGGCTACACCTTC.

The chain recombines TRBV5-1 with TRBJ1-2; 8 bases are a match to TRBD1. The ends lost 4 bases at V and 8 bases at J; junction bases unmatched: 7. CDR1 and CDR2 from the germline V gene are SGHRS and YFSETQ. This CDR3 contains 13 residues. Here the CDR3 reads CASSPGQAGGYTF. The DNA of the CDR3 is TGCGCCAGCAGCCCGGGACAGGCGGGCGGCTACACCTTC.

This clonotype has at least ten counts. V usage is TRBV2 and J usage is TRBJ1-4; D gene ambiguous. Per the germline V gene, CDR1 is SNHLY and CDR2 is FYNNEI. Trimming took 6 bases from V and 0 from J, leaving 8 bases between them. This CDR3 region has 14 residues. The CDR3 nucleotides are TGTGCCAGCAGGGAGACAACAACTAATGAAAAACTGTTTTTT. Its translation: CASRETTTNEKLFF. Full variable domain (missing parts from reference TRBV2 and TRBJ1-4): EPEVTQTPSHQVTQMGQEVILRCVPISNHLYFYWYRQILGQKVEFLVSFYNNEISEKSEIFDDQFSVERPDGSNFTLKIRSTKLEDSAMYFCASRETTTNEKLFFGSGTQLSVL.

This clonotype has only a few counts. CDR3 bases: TGTGCCAGCAGCACACAGGGGGCGGGCTATGGCTACACCTTC. Amino acid sequence: CASSTQGAGYGYTF. The rearrangement links TRBV12-3 or TRBV12-4 to TRBJ1-2, with 9 bases that match TRBD1. V gave up 6 bases and J gave up 4 bases; unmatched junction bases: 6. CDR3 size: 14 residues.

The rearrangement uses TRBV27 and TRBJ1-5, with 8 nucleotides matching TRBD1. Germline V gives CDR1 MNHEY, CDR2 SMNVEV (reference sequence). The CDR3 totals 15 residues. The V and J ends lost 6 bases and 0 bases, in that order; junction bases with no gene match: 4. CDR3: CASRDRAYSNQPQHF. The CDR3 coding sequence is TGTGCCAGCAGGGACAGGGCCTATAGCAATCAGCCCCAGCATTTT.

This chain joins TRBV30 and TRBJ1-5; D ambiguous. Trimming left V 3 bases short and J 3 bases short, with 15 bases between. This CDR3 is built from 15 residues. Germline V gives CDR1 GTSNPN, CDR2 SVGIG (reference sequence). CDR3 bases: TGTGCCTGGAGCCTAGGTCCGGCAACCAATCAGCCCCAGCATTTT. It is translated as CAWSLGPATNQPQHF.

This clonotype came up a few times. The CDR3 sequence is CATSRDDAPASPLHF. The CDR3 nucleotides are TGTGCCACCAGCAGAGACGATGCTCCGGCGTCACCCCTCCACTTT. The chain uses TRBV15 and TRBJ1-6; D not certain. V dropped 0 bases and J dropped 10 bases, with 13 bases sitting between them. The CDR3 runs 15 residues. The germline CDR1 and CDR2 sequences are LNHNV and YYDKDF (reference sequence).

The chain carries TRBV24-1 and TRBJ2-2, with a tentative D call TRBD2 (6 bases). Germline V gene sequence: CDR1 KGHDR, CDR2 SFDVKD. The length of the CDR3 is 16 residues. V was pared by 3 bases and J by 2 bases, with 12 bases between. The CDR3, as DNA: TGTGCCACCAGTGATCCTCGGACTATCAACACCGGGGAGCTGTTTTTT. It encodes CATSDPRTINTGELFF.

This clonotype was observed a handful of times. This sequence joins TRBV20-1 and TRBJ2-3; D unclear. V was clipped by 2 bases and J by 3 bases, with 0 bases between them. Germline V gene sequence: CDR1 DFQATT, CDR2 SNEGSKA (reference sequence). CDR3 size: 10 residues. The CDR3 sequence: CSARTDTQYF. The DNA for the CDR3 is TGCAGTGCTAGAACAGATACGCAGTATTTT.